These 11 T cell receptor gamma chains share one sample of origin, sequenced in a study of gamma delta lymphoproliferative disorders and STAT genes. TCRdb ran CATT on the multiplex PCR reads. Counted here are 1,300 or so gamma-chain clones, around 8.2% occurring once; the ten biggest clones make up roughly 52%. The receptor sequences were amplified from genomic DNA of peripheral blood mononuclear cells. The specimen was blood. The receptors were gathered from a human donor with gamma-delta T-cell large granular lymphocyte leukemia.

This clone is medium-sized (0.01 to 0.1%). This chain connects TRGV8 to TRGJP1. Germline matching of the DNA provided the J gene here, since TCRdb leaves it blank. The trim removed 6 bases at V and 4 bases at J, leaving 8 bases unmatched. CDR1 is VENAVY, CDR2 YDSYNSRV, per germline. The CDR3 is made up of 14 amino acids. CDR3 in amino acids: CATWKRGTGWFKIF. As DNA, the CDR3 is TGTGCCACCTGGAAGAGGGGCACTGGTTGGTTCAAGATATTT.

There are many counts of this clone. The chain carries TRGV8 and TRGJ1 or TRGJ2. TCRdb supplies no J gene; here it was assigned by aligning the nucleotide sequence to germline. The CDR3 consists of 10 residues. Trimming at V came to 5 bases and at J to 12 bases, leaving 7 bases not matched to a gene. In germline, CDR1 is VENAVY, CDR2 YDSYNSRV. CDR3 DNA: TGTGCCACCTGGGTCGTGGGGAAACTCTTT. Its protein product is CATWVVGKLF.

In its sample, this clone is medium-sized. The rearrangement uses TRGV2 and TRGJP2. The J gene was not available in TCRdb and was assigned here by matching the DNA to germline segments. Germline CDR1 and CDR2: EGSNGY and YDSYNSKV. This CDR3 region has 16 residues. V dropped 1 base and J dropped 6; count of bases not matched to a gene: 11. The CDR3 sequence: CATWDGPKGGDWIKTF. The CDR3, as DNA: TGTGCCACCTGGGACGGCCCAAAGGGGGGTGATTGGATCAAGACGTTT.

In its sample, this clone ranks as medium-sized. V usage is TRGV8 and J usage is TRGJ1 or TRGJ2. In the absence of a J gene in TCRdb, the DNA was matched to germline to assign it here. This CDR3 is 11 amino acids long. V shed 1 base and J 7 bases; nucleotides not matched to a gene: 1. CDR1 and CDR2 from the germline V gene are VENAVY and YDSYNSRV. CDR3 in amino acids: CATWDRYKKLF. CDR3 nucleotides: TGTGCCACCTGGGATAGATATAAGAAACTCTTT.

The sample holds many counts of this clone. This rearrangement joins TRGV2 to TRGJ1 or TRGJ2. TCRdb is silent on the J gene; assignment here came from matching the DNA to germline. The germline V gene encodes CDR1 EGSNGY and CDR2 YDSYNSKV. J was trimmed by 3 bases and V by 6 bases; bases with no gene match: 8. The CDR3 length is 13 residues. The CDR3 is CATWRQTYYKKLF. CDR3 nucleotide sequence: TGTGCCACCTGGCGGCAAACTTATTATAAGAAACTCTTT.

This clone is labeled medium-sized. The TCRdb protein comes from a much larger clone and disagrees with this DNA's translation at residue 6, likely due to a read error; the protein given here is derived from the DNA. The same CDR3 also results from other DNA sequences found in this sample. This rearrangement joins TRGV10 to TRGJ1 or TRGJ2. TCRdb offers no J gene call, so here the DNA was matched to germline to obtain one. TRGV10 is designated an ORF whose function remains uncertain. CDR3 size: 10 residues. The V and J ends lost 8 bases and 11 bases, in that order; junction bases with no gene match: 7. Here the CDR3 DNA reads TGTGCTGCGTGGGATGAAGAGAAACTCTTT. This codes for CAAWDEEKLF.

This clone showed up many times. The V gene reported is TRGV8; the J gene is uncalled. Germline V lookup: CDR1 VENAVY, CDR2 YDSYNSRV. The CDR3 is made up of 10 amino acids. The CDR3 reads CATWDRRGLF. The CDR3 DNA follows: TGTGCCACCTGGGATAGGAGAGGGCTCTTT.

Note on this clone: TCRdb attributes to this sequence the protein of a much larger clone, which differs from the DNA translation at residues 5 and 6; a read error is likely, and the protein displayed is translated from the DNA. This sequence joins TRGV2 and TRGJ1 or TRGJ2. TCRdb carries no J gene annotation; the J gene was assigned here by matching the DNA with germline. CDR3 length equals 11 residues. Germline CDR1 is EGSNGY and CDR2 is YDSYNSKV. J was trimmed by 4 bases and V by 4 bases; bases with no gene match: 1. DNA of the CDR3: TGTGCCACCTGGGAGTATTATAAGAAACTCTTT. Amino acid sequence: CATWEYYKKLF.

The table lists this clone with many counts. V and J are TRGV9 and TRGJ1 or TRGJ2. The J gene, missing from TCRdb, was assigned here through DNA to germline matching. This CDR3 spans 13 amino acids. The germline gives CDR1 GITISATS, CDR2 ISYDGTV (reference sequence). V lost 2 bases, J lost 2 bases, and 3 bases stayed unmatched. The CDR3 coding sequence is TGTGCCTTGTGGGAGGAGTATTATTATAAGAAACTCTTT. Translation gives CALWEEYYYKKLF.

This clone was observed a handful of times. The protein TCRdb lists belongs to a much larger clone and differs from this DNA's translation at residue 4, which points to a read error; the protein shown is made from the DNA. This rearrangement joins TRGV4 to TRGJ1 or TRGJ2. TCRdb records no J gene; here it was assigned by comparing the DNA to germline. CDR1 is EGSTGY and CDR2 is YDSYTSSV in the germline V gene. The CDR3 has 11 amino acids. The CDR3 loop reads CATRDFYKKLF. CDR3 DNA sequence: TGTGCCACCCGGGATTTCTATAAGAAACTCTTT.

In this sample, this clone turned up a few times. The rearrangement uses TRGV9 and TRGJP. Assignment of the J gene here rests on matching the DNA to germline, because TCRdb gives none. Looked up from germline, CDR1 is GITISATS and CDR2 is ISYDGTV (reference sequence). This CDR3 is 16 amino acids long. J was trimmed by 5 bases and V by 0 bases; bases with no gene match: 1. The CDR3 protein is CALWEVEELGKKIKVF. CDR3 nucleotides: TGTGCCTTGTGGGAGGTGGAAGAGTTGGGCAAAAAAATCAAGGTATTT.